These 4 T cell receptor beta chains were all obtained from the same sample, sequenced in a study of OX40 agonist ivuxolimab in advanced cancers. The repertoire was sequenced with immunoSEQ multiplex PCR; TCRdb's copy has only in-frame clones and lacks some. The data show tens of thousands of clones, with about 85% seen just once and around 3.5% held by the top ten. The sequences come from CD4+ or CD8+ T cells sorted from blood, collected in a trial of the OX40 agonist ivuxolimab. The receptors were sampled from an adult with an advanced solid tumor such as melanoma, head and neck, liver or kidney cancer.

The chain uses TRBV5-6 and TRBJ2-7; a weak D match, TRBD1 (6 bases). This CDR3 contains 14 residues. The germline V gene has CDR1 SGHDT and CDR2 YYEEEE. Trimming cost V 1 base and J 2 bases, with 10 bases left between them. The CDR3 here is CASSLYGGPYEQYF. CDR3 bases: TGTGCCAGCAGCTTGTATGGGGGCCCCTACGAGCAGTACTTC.

The chain joins TRBV30 to TRBJ2-3, with D possibly being TRBD1 or TRBD2 (5 bases each). Trimming removed 1 base from V and 3 bases from J, with 14 bases in between. CDR3 length equals 15 residues. In germline, CDR1 is GTSNPN, CDR2 SVGIG (reference sequence). The chain's CDR3 is CAWSDWGSSTDTQYF. CDR3 DNA: TGTGCCTGGAGTGACTGGGGGAGTTCAACAGATACGCAGTATTTT.

This rearrangement joins TRBV6-5 to TRBJ2-7; D is possibly TRBD2 (5 bases). CDR3 length: 15 residues. The V end lost 11 bases, the J end lost 4 bases, and 24 bases lay between the germline ends. In germline, CDR1 is MNHEY, CDR2 SVGAGI. CDR3 loop: CAPLEGRNRVYEQYF. CDR3 sequence (DNA): TGTGCCCCCCTTGAGGGCAGAAATAGAGTGTACGAGCAGTACTTC.

This clone was detected once. This chain joins TRBV6-5 and TRBJ2-5, with 10 bases identical to TRBD1. Germline CDR1 is MNHEY and CDR2 is SVGAGI. V trimming: 4 bases; J trimming: 0 bases; junction bases outside the gene matches: 5. This CDR3 region has 16 residues. The CDR3 nucleotides read TGTGCCAGCAGTTCCCCCGGGACAGGGGACCAAGAGACCCAGTACTTC. It specifies CASSSPGTGDQETQYF.